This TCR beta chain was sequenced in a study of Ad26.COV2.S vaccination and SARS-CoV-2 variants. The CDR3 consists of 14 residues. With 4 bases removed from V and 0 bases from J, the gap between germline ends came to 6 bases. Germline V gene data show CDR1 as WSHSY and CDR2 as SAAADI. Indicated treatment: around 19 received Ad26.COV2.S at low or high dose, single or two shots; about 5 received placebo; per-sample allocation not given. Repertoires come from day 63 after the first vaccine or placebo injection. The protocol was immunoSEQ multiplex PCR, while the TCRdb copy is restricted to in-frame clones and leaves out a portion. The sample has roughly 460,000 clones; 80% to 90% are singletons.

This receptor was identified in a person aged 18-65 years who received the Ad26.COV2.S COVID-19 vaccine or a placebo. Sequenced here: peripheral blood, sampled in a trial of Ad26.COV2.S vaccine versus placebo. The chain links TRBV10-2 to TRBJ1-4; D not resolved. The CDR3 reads CASSGPATNEKLFF. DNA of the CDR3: TGCGCCAGCAGTGGCCCCGCAACTAATGAAAAACTGTTTTTT.